This T cell receptor (beta chain) appears in the sequencing data of a study of T cell responses to AZD1222 COVID-19 vaccine. Study outcomes and limitations: Repertoire collection took place solely once the T cell response had peaked. Most donors were white British and more were female, and clonal diversity was possibly underestimated. Only five or six individuals given AZD1222 were seropositive at baseline.

In regard to this clone: Its antigen is still unknown.

CDR3 length: 17 amino acids. Generated by immunoSEQ multiplex PCR, the TCRdb table keeps only in-frame clones and is missing some. The sample contains 100,000 to 150,000 clones, around 92% of which appear only once. This clonotype was obtained from an adult in good health. This sample comprised peripheral blood, obtained on day 0 of AZD1222 vaccination. V and J are TRBV1 and TRBJ2-7; the table assigns TRBD2, which was not confirmed against the DNA. TRBV1 is designated a pseudogene. The CDR3: CTSSQQRPRGGSYEQYF. CDR3 DNA: TGCACCAGCAGCCAACAACGGCCTCGGGGGGGCTCCTACGAGCAGTACTTC.